Described below is a single TCR beta chain sequence and its context. This sample stems from a study of technical replicates of blood from a few donors. Libraries were prepared by immunoSEQ multiplex PCR; TCRdb keeps only in-frame clonotypes and omits some of them. Here the sample spans over 75,000 clones, about 97% being singletons. The sequence derives from a human donor in good health. Sample: T cells isolated from PBMCs.

CDR3 bases: TGCGCCAGCAGCCCTGGCGGGACAGACGGAAACACCATATATTTT. Translation gives CASSPGGTDGNTIYF. The J gene is TRBJ1-3, the V gene TRBV5-1; TRBD1 aligns across 7 bases. Losses at the gene ends were 4 bases for V and 4 bases for J; bases not matched to a gene: 8. The CDR3 has 15 amino acids. Germline V gives CDR1 SGHRS, CDR2 YFSETQ.